The 3 T cell receptor beta chains in this list originate from one sample, sequenced in a study of immune cell composition in non-small cell lung cancer. The method was immunoSEQ multiplex PCR; TCRdb's version includes in-frame clones alone and lacks a portion of them. The table shows about 3,200 clones, with 60% to 75% occurring only once. Sample: lung tumor tissue. These receptors all come from a human donor with non-small cell lung cancer.

This rearrangement joins TRBV5-1 to TRBJ2-5, with 9 bases aligning to TRBD1. The trim removed 5 bases at V and 6 bases at J, leaving 8 bases unmatched. Germline loops: CDR1 SGHRS, CDR2 YFSETQ. There are 14 residues in the CDR3. In DNA, the CDR3 is TGCGCCAGCAGTCCCACAGGGGGCGATCAGACCCAGTACTTC. It specifies CASSPTGGDQTQYF.

The CDR3 nucleotides read TGTGCCAGCAGCTTAGGAGAGAGACAGGGGGCATTCGGCTACACCTTC. Amino acid sequence: CASSLGERQGAFGYTF. The chain employs TRBV7-2 and TRBJ1-2; TRBD1 aligns across 10 bases. J gave up 8 bases and V 1 base, and 10 bases lay outside the gene matches. Germline CDR1 is SGHTA and CDR2 is FQGNSA. This CDR3 comprises 16 residues.

This chain connects TRBV28 to TRBJ1-2; 7 positions agree with TRBD1. Unmatched junction bases numbered 13, after V lost 3 bases and J lost 6 bases. Germline V gene data show CDR1 as MDHEN and CDR2 as SYDVKM. The length of the CDR3 is 16 residues. The DNA for the CDR3 is TGTGCCAGCAGTTTCCCTTTATTACAGGGGCAGGATGGCTACACCTTC. Its translation: CASSFPLLQGQDGYTF.